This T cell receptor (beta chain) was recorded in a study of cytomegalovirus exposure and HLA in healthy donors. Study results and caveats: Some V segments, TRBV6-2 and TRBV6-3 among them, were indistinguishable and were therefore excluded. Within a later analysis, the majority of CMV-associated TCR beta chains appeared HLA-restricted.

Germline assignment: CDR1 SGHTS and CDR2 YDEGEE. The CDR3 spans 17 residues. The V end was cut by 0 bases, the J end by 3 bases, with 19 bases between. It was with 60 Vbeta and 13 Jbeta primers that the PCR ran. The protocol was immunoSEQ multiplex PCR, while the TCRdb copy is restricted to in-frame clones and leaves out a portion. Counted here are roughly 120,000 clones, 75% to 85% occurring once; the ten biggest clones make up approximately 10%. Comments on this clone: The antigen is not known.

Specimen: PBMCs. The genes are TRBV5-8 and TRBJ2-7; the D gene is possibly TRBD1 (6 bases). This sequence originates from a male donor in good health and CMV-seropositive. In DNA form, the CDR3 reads TGTGCCAGCAGCTTGGACAAGACAGGAGGTCGGAACTACGAGCAGTACTTC. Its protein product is CASSLDKTGGRNYEQYF.